This T cell receptor beta chain is drawn from a study of Ad26.COV2.S vaccination and SARS-CoV-2 variants. The study, taken as a whole, reports: Measurements of TCR breadth and depth may have given underestimates of the total T cell responses.

Using immunoSEQ multiplex PCR, the repertoire was profiled, and TCRdb retains in-frame clones only, with some absent. The sample shows 200,000 to 250,000 clones, approximately 87% of them seen only once. Treatment defined: 19 received Ad26.COV2.S at low or high dose, single or two shots; five or six received placebo; per-sample allocation not given. Sampling took place 63 days after the first vaccine or placebo injection. This clone was seen just once. Its antigen is not known. This TCR was sampled from a person between 18 and 65 years old who received the Ad26.COV2.S COVID-19 vaccine or a placebo. The sequencing here drew on peripheral blood, taken in a trial of Ad26.COV2.S vaccine versus placebo.

The CDR3 loop is CASQSSYEQYF. The DNA of the CDR3 is TGTGCCTCCCAATCGAGTTACGAGCAGTACTTC. This chain joins TRBV28 and TRBJ2-7; D not resolved. This CDR3 is built from 11 residues. CDR1 MDHEN and CDR2 SYDVKM come from the germline V gene. The ends were cut back, 11 bases at V and 4 bases at J, with 12 bases in the middle.